This T cell receptor beta chain is from a study of shared clonotypes between healthy human individuals. With 5 bases removed from V and 4 bases from J, the gap between germline ends came to 10 bases. CDR1 is KGHSH and CDR2 is LQKENI in the germline V gene. This CDR3 is built from 13 residues. Once extracted for a subset, genomic DNA was divided evenly among several immunoSEQ plates. In the source study's methods: Junction-only immunoSEQ data arrived without quality scores, meaning filtering differed. Produced via immunoSEQ multiplex PCR; TCRdb's table is partial and in-frame only. Clone size and V and J calls were adopted from that table, with D and trimming inferred from the DNA. This sample has around 2.3 million clones, with approximately 94% found just once.

The chain uses TRBV18 and TRBJ2-3; TRBD2 might be the D (6 bases). The sequencing sample was made of naive CD4+ T cells sorted from blood. Subset of the sample: CD45RA+ positively selected. This receptor was taken from a man aged 18-30 years in good health. The CDR3, as DNA: TGTGCCAGCTCATTCCCGGGGGCAGATACGCAGTATTTT. As protein: CASSFPGADTQYF.